The rows below give T cell receptor beta chains drawn from one sample of a study of blood T cell repertoires in COVID-19. Here immunoSEQ multiplex PCR was the method, and the copy in TCRdb shows in-frame clones only, minus some. The sample consists of roughly 200,000 clones, roughly 73% of them appearing once. Sequences were obtained from peripheral blood. These receptors came from a woman aged 80 or older with active or convalescent COVID-19. CDR3s include the opening cysteine and the closing phenylalanine or tryptophan. The D gene is left open where the match is weak. Rows may omit the clone size; those that give it use once, few, many or a size class.

D	size	V	J	DNA	CDR3
NA	NA	TRBV2	TRBJ1-4	TGTGCCAGCAGTAGGACAGAGAATGAAAAACTGTTTTTT	CASSRTENEKLFF
TRBD1	NA	TRBV29-1	TRBJ2-7	TGCAGCGTGCAGGGGGCAGACTACGAGCAGTACTTC	CSVQGADYEQYF
TRBD1	NA	TRBV7-2	TRBJ1-6	TGTGCCAGCAGAGCCGACAGGGGAGGTCATTCACCCCTCCACTTT	CASRADRGGHSPLHF
TRBD2	NA	TRBV6-2/TRBV6-3	TRBJ2-4	TGTGCCAGCAGCCCAGCGGGGTTAGCCAAAAACATTCAGTACTTC	CASSPAGLAKNIQYF
NA	NA	TRBV29-1	TRBJ1-1	TGCAGCGTTGAACGGGTCAGGGGCCCTCTGAACACTGAAGCTTTCTTT	CSVERVRGPLNTEAFF
TRBD1	few	TRBV6-2/TRBV6-3	TRBJ1-2	TGTGCCAGCAGTTACTTCCCAGGGGGCTATGGCTACACCTTC	CASSYFPGGYGYTF
NA	once	TRBV5-1	TRBJ1-4	TGCGCCAGCAGCTCCAGGAGCTCGGGTATACGGGGGGAAAAACTGTTTTTT	CASSSRSSGIRGEKLFF
TRBD1	once	TRBV5-1	TRBJ2-2	TGCGCCAGCAGCCCGGCGACAGGGGGATACACCGGGGAGCTGTTTTTT	CASSPATGGYTGELFF
TRBD1	NA	TRBV19	TRBJ1-5	TGTGCCAGTAGTCATCGGACAGGCTATAGCAATCAGCCCCAGCATTTT	CASSHRTGYSNQPQHF
NA	NA	TRBV21-1	TRBJ2-2	TGTGCCAGCAGCAAAATAGACAGGCCAACGAACACCGGGGAGCTGTTTTTT	CASSKIDRPTNTGELFF
NA	NA	TRBV5-1	TRBJ2-3	TGCGCCAGCAGCTTGGGCGGACTCTCGACTAGCACAGATACGCAGTATTTT	CASSLGGLSTSTDTQYF
TRBD2	NA	TRBV28	TRBJ2-5	TGTGCCAGCAGTTTCCGGCGGGGGGCAGGAGAGACCCAGTACTTC	CASSFRRGAGETQYF
NA	NA	TRBV29-1	TRBJ1-1	TGCAGCGTGGGGGGGGACCCCAGGGGTGAAGCTTTCTTT	CSVGGDPRGEAFF
TRBD1	NA	TRBV27	TRBJ2-1	TGTGCCAGCAGTCCGCTAGATTTCGGGACAGGAATTGTTAATGAGCAGTTCTTC	CASSPLDFGTGIVNEQFF
TRBD1	NA	TRBV3-1/TRBV3-2	TRBJ1-2	TGTGCCAGCAGCCAAGAATGGACAGGAGGAGATGGCTACACCTTC	CASSQEWTGGDGYTF
TRBD1	NA	TRBV3-1/TRBV3-2	TRBJ2-1	TGTGCCAGCAGCCTTCTCGGGACAGGGAACAATGAGCAGTTCTTC	CASSLLGTGNNEQFF
NA	NA	TRBV5-4	TRBJ1-4	TGTGCCAGCAGCACGACAGGCCCCCCACAAAAACTGTTTTTT	CASSTTGPPQKLFF